The rows below give T cell receptor beta chains drawn from one sample of a study of CD8 T cells in ankylosing spondylitis. Each CDR3 protein gets one entry after TCRdb re-called the 5' RACE reads with MiXCR. The data contain fewer than 250,000 distinct CDR3 sequences, more than 9% of them singletons. Sequenced material: blood, either unsorted or a sorted T cell fraction (not recorded which). These receptors originate from a male donor with ankylosing spondylitis or in good health (not recorded which). CDR3s include the opening cysteine and the closing phenylalanine or tryptophan. A D gene is named only where the DNA matches it firmly. Clone size is stated in some rows and not others, as once, few, many or a class when expanded.

CDR3 length	J gene	V gene	clone size	D gene	CDR3 DNA	CDR3 protein
15	TRBJ2-2	TRBV25-1	many	-	TGTGCCAGCAGCCCCTCTAGGAGGAACACCGGGGAGCTGTTTTTT	CASSPSRRNTGELFF
13	TRBJ1-1	TRBV20-1	many	-	TGCAGTGCCACTGGGGGCTGGAGCACTGAAGCTTTCTTT	CSATGGWSTEAFF
16	TRBJ1-1	TRBV5-1	many	-	TGCGCCAGCAGCGTAGCCGGGACAAATATGAACACTGAAGCTTTCTTT	CASSVAGTNMNTEAFF
13	TRBJ2-2	TRBV12-3/TRBV12-4	many	-	TGTGCCAGCAGTCCATCCGGGACCGGGGAGCTGTTTTTT	CASSPSGTGELFF
15	TRBJ2-1	TRBV12-3/TRBV12-4	many	-	TGTGCCAGCAGCTTCAGGGGGGTATCCTACAATGAGCAGTTCTTC	CASSFRGVSYNEQFF
15	TRBJ1-5	TRBV30	many	-	TGTGCCTGGAGTGCAGGGGACCATAGCAATCAGCCCCAGCATTTT	CAWSAGDHSNQPQHF
13	TRBJ2-7	TRBV7-8	many	-	TGTGCCAGCAGCTTAGTGGCCGGGCACGAGCAGTACTTC	CASSLVAGHEQYF
14	TRBJ1-1	TRBV5-1	-	-	TGCGTCAGCAGCTTGGAGGGCTTGAACACTGAAGCTTTCTTT	CVSSLEGLNTEAFF
15	TRBJ2-1	TRBV4-2	many	TRBD2	TGTGCCAGCAGCCCACCTAGCGGGGGGGACAATGAGCAGTTCTTC	CASSPPSGGDNEQFF
14	TRBJ1-2	TRBV12-3/TRBV12-4	few	-	TGTGCCAGCAGCTATGCATTAGGGGGGGATGGCTACACCTTC	CASSYALGGDGYTF
16	TRBJ2-3	TRBV20-1	many	TRBD2	TGCAGTGCTAGTAGGCTTGGCGGGAGTGGGACAGATACGCAGTATTTT	CSASRLGGSGTDTQYF
15	TRBJ2-3	TRBV10-3	-	TRBD2	TGTGCCACCAGAGGCGGGACTAGCGCCCCAGATACGCAGTATTTT	CATRGGTSAPDTQYF
12	TRBJ1-5	TRBV6-2/TRBV6-3	many	-	TGTGCCAGCGCCTGGGGGTATCAGCCCCAGCATTTT	CASAWGYQPQHF
13	TRBJ1-1	TRBV20-1	many	-	TGCAGTGCCCTAGGGGCAGTCCCCTCTGAAGCTTTCTTT	CSALGAVPSEAFF
12	TRBJ2-5	TRBV2	-	-	TGTGCCAGCAGTGAAGGTCTACAGACCCAGTACTTC	CASSEGLQTQYF
15	TRBJ2-5	TRBV6-5	many	TRBD1	TGTGCCAGCAGTTACGGGACAGGGGACCAAGAGACCCAGTACTTC	CASSYGTGDQETQYF
16	TRBJ1-3	TRBV28	-	-	TGTGCCAGCAGTTTAAACAGTATCGCCTCTGGAAACACCATATATTTT	CASSLNSIASGNTIYF
14	TRBJ1-1	TRBV9	many	-	TGTGCCAGCACCGCCCAGGGTCCCTACACTGAAGCTTTCTTT	CASTAQGPYTEAFF
14	TRBJ1-1	TRBV5-5	many	-	TGTGCCAGCAGCTTTGCAGGGAAAGGCACTGAAGCTTTCTTT	CASSFAGKGTEAFF
14	TRBJ2-4	TRBV5-1	many	-	TGCGCCAGCAGCTTAGGACCGGGCAAAAACATTCAGTACTTC	CASSLGPGKNIQYF
15	TRBJ2-5	TRBV7-2	few	-	TGTGCCAGCAGCTTATCAGGGATCTCTCGGGAGACCCAGTACTTC	CASSLSGISRETQYF
17	TRBJ1-2	TRBV20-1	many	TRBD1	TGCAGTGCTAGAGATACGGCAGGGGGCAATGGGAACTATGGCTACACCTTC	CSARDTAGGNGNYGYTF
12	TRBJ1-5	TRBV30	few	TRBD1	TGTGCCTGGAGTGGACAGGGTGGTCCCCAGCATTTT	CAWSGQGGPQHF
16	TRBJ1-2	TRBV4-2	-	TRBD1	TGTGCCATCAGCCCTGAGGGGACAGGGATGTTCAGTAGGGACACCTTC	CAISPEGTGMFSRDTF
16	TRBJ2-1	TRBV7-8	many	TRBD2	TGTGCCAGCAGCCAACTAGCGGGAGGGCCTCTCAATGAGCAGTTCTTC	CASSQLAGGPLNEQFF
14	TRBJ2-7	TRBV5-6	many	-	TGTGCCAGCAGCTTGGCAAGGGCGCACTACGAGCAGTACTTC	CASSLARAHYEQYF
15	TRBJ2-2	TRBV19	few	-	TGTGCCAGTAGTAGTGGAGGGGGCCGGACCGGGGAGCTGTTTTTT	CASSSGGGRTGELFF
17	TRBJ2-1	TRBV20-1	many	-	TGCAGTGCTAGAGTAGAGGCGACGTGGGGAAAGTACAATGAGCAGTTCTTC	CSARVEATWGKYNEQFF
14	TRBJ2-3	TRBV3-1	many	-	TGTGCCAGCAGCCAAGTCCTCTTAGCAGATACGCAGTATTTT	CASSQVLLADTQYF
15	TRBJ1-2	TRBV7-8	many	TRBD1	TGTGCCAGCAGCGGACAGGGGGCGGTAATCGACGGCTACACCTTC	CASSGQGAVIDGYTF
12	TRBJ2-7	TRBV20-1	many	TRBD1	TGCAGCACCAAGGACAGGTACTACGAGCAGTACTTC	CSTKDRYYEQYF
15	TRBJ2-2	TRBV7-9	many	TRBD1	TGTGCCAGCAGCCCCGGGGACAGGGACACCGGGGAGCTGTTTTTT	CASSPGDRDTGELFF
12	TRBJ2-5	TRBV27	many	-	TGTGCCAGCAGTCACGGAGGGGAGACCCAGTACTTC	CASSHGGETQYF
18	TRBJ1-6	TRBV10-3	many	TRBD1	TGTGCCATCTCTCCGGGACAGGGCCCTAGCTCCTATAATTCACCCCTCCACTTT	CAISPGQGPSSYNSPLHF